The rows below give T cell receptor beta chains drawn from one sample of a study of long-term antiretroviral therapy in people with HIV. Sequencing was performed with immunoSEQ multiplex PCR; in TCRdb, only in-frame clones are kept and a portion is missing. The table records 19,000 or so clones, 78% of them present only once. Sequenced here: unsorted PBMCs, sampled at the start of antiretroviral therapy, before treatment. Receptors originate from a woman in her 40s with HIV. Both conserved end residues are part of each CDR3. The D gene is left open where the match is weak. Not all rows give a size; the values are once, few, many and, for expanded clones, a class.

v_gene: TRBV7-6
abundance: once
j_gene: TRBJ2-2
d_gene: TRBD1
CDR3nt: TGTGCCAGCAGCCGGGACAGCATTAGCGGGGAGCTGTTTTTT
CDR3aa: CASSRDSISGELFF

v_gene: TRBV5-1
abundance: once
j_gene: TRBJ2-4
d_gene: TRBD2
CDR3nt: TGCGCCAGCAGCGTAGCGGGGGGGCTAGCCAAAAACATTCAGTACTTC
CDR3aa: CASSVAGGLAKNIQYF

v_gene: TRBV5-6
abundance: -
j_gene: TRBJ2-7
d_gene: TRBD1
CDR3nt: TGTGCCAGCAGCTTGGGGACAGGGGGCTATAACGAGCAGTACTTC
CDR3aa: CASSLGTGGYNEQYF

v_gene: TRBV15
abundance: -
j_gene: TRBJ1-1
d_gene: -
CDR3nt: TGTGCCACCAGCCTAAGACAGCACATTATGAACACTGAAGCTTTCTTT
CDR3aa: CATSLRQHIMNTEAFF

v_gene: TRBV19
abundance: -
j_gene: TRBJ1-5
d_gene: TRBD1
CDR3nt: TGTGCCAGTACCTTTCGGACAGGGAAAGGCAATCAGCCCCAGCATTTT
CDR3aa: CASTFRTGKGNQPQHF

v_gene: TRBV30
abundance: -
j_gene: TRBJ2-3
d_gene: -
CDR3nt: TGTGCCTGGAGGAGGGGAGGGGGGCCAGATACGCAGTATTTT
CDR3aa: CAWRRGGGPDTQYF

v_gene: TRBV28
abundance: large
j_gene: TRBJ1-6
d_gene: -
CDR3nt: TGTGCCAGCAGTTTAGAAGGGCTAGGTAATTCACCCCTCCACTTT
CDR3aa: CASSLEGLGNSPLHF

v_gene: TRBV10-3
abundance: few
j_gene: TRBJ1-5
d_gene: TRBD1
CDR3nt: TGTGCCACCGCACCGGGACAGGGAGATCAGCCCCAGCATTTT
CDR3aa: CATAPGQGDQPQHF

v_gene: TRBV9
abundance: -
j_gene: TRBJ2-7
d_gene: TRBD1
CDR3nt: TGTGCCAGCAGCTCCCGGGACAGCTACGAGCAGTACTTC
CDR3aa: CASSSRDSYEQYF

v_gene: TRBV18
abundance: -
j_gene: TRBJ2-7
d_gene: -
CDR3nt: TGTGCCAGCTCTAAAACGGAGGGGTACCACGAGCAGTACTTC
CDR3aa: CASSKTEGYHEQYF

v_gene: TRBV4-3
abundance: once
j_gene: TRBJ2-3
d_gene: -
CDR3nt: TGCGCCAGCAGCCGAACCTTTAGAGATACGCAGTATTTT
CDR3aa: CASSRTFRDTQYF

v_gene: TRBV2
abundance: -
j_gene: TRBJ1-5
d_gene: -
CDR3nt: TGTGCCAGCAGTGATATGCGTCAGCCCCAGCATTTT
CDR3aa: CASSDMRQPQHF

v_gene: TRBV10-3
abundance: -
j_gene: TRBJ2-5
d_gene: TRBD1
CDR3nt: TGTGCCATCAGTGAACCGGGACAGGGAAAGACCCAGTACTTC
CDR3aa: CAISEPGQGKTQYF

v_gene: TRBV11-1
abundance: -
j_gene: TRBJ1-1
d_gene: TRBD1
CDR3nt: TGTGCCAGCAGCGTCCGACAGGGCGCTGAAGCTTTCTTT
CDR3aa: CASSVRQGAEAFF

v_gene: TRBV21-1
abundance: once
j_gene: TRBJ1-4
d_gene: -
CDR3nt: TGTGCCAGCAGCAAAGTAAGGGACAGCTCTAATGAAAAACTGTTTTTT
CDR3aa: CASSKVRDSSNEKLFF

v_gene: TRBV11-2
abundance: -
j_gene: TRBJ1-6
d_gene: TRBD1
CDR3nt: TGTGCCAGCAGCTCCCACCTCCGGACAGGGATCTACTCACCCCTCCACTTT
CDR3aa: CASSSHLRTGIYSPLHF

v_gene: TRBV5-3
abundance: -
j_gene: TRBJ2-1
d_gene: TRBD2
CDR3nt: TGTGCCAGAAGCTTGTTTTTAGCGGGGGGGCCGATCTGGAATGAGCAGTTCTTC
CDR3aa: CARSLFLAGGPIWNEQFF

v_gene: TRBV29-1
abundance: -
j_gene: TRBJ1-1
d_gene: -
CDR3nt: TGCAGCGCCCGCGGGGACCAGGACACTGAAGCTTTCTTT
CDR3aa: CSARGDQDTEAFF

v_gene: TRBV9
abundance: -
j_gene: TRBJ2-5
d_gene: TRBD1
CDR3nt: TGTGCCAGCAGCGTAGCCGGGACAGTTCAAGAGACCCAGTACTTC
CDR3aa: CASSVAGTVQETQYF

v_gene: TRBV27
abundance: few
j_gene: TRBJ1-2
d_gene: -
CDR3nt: TGTGCCAGCAGTTTAAGTCGTGGGGGGAATGGCTACACCTTC
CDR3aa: CASSLSRGGNGYTF

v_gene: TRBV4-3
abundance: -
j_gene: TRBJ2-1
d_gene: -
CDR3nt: TGCGCCAGCAGCCAATCCCAGGGTAGCGATGAGCAGTTCTTC
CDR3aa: CASSQSQGSDEQFF

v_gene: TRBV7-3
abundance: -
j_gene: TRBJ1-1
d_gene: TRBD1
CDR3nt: TGTGCCAGCAGCCCCCAGGGGGGAACTGAAGCTTTCTTT
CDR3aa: CASSPQGGTEAFF

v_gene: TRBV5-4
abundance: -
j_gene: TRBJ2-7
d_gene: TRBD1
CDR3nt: TGTGCCAGCAGCCTGGACAGGGACGACGAGCAGTACTTC
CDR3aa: CASSLDRDDEQYF

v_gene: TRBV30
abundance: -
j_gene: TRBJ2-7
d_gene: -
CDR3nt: TGTGCCTGGACCCCCGCGGACAGAGACTCCTACGAGCAGTACTTC
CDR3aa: CAWTPADRDSYEQYF

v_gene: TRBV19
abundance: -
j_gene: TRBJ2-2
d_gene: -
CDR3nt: TGTGCCAGTAGTACCACAAACACCGGGGAGCTGTTTTTT
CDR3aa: CASSTTNTGELFF

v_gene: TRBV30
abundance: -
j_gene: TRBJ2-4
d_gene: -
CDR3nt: TGTGCCTGGAGTGTACAAGCGACAGGGAGGGCCAAAAACATTCAGTACTTC
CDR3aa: CAWSVQATGRAKNIQYF

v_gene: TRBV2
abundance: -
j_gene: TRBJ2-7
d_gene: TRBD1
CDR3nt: TGTGCCAGCTCCAGCCAGGGGGCGCGTCACGAGCAGTACTTC
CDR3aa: CASSSQGARHEQYF

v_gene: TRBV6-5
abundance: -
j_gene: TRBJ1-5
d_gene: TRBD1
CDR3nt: TGTGCCAGCAGTTACTCGAGGCAGGGGGATCAGCCCCAGCATTTT
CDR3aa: CASSYSRQGDQPQHF

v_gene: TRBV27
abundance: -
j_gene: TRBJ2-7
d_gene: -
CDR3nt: TGTGCCAGCAGCCCCCGGGTCCGGGGAAGGGTCGAGCAGTACTTC
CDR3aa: CASSPRVRGRVEQYF

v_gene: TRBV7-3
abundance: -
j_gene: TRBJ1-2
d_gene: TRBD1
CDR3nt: TGTGCCAGCAGCCGTCTCTACAGGGGGCGCAGGTTCGGCTACACCTTC
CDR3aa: CASSRLYRGRRFGYTF

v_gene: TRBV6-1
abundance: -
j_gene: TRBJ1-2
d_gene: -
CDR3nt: TGTGCCAGCAGTGTACGATGGACAGTCTATGGCTACACCTTC
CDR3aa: CASSVRWTVYGYTF

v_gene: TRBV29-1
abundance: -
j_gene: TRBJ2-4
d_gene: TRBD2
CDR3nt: TGCAGCGCTTTGGGACTAGCGGGGGGTAAAGTAGCCAAAAACATTCAGTACTTC
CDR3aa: CSALGLAGGKVAKNIQYF

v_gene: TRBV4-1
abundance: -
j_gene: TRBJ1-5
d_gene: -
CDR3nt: TGCGCCAGCAGCCAAGCTTTCGTAAATAGCAATCAGCCCCAGCATTTT
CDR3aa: CASSQAFVNSNQPQHF

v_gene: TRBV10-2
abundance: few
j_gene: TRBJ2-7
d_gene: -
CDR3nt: TGCGCCAGCGGGCATCAGGACCCCTACTTC
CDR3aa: CASGHQDPYF

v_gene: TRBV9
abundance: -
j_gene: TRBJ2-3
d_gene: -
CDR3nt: TGTGCCAGCAGCGGTGGCGGGACAGATACGCAGTATTTT
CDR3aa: CASSGGGTDTQYF

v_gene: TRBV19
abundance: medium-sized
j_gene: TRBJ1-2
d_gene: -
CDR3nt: TGTGCCACCAGTGGCCAGGGGTATGGCTACACCTTC
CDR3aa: CATSGQGYGYTF

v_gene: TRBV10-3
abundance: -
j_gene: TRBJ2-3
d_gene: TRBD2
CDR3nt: TGTGCCATCAGGGCAATAGCGGGAACAGATACGCAGTATTTT
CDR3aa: CAIRAIAGTDTQYF

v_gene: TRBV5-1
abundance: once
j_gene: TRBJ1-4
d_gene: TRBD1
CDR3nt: TGCGCCAGCAGCCGGGGACAGGCGATTACAACTAATGAAAAACTGTTTTTT
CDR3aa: CASSRGQAITTNEKLFF

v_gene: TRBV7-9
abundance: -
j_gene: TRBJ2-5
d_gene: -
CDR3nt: TGTGCCAGCAACCGGGCAGGGCGGGGAGAGACCCAGTACTTC
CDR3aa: CASNRAGRGETQYF

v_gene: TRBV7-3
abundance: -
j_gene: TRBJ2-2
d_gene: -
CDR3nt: TGTGCCAGCAGCAAGGGACCCGACACCGGGGAGCTGTTTTTT
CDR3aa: CASSKGPDTGELFF

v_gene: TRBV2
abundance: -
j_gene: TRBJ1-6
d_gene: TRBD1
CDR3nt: TGTGCCAGCGGGGGACAGGGTAATTCACCCCTCCACTTT
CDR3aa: CASGGQGNSPLHF

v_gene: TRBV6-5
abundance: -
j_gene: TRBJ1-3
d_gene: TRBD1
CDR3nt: TGTGCCAGCAGAGGTGCCGGGACAGGGGGAAACACCATATATTTT
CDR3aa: CASRGAGTGGNTIYF

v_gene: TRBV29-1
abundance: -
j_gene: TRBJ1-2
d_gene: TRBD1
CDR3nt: TGCAGCGTTTCCCGACAGGGTAAAGTTAACTATGGCTACACCTTC
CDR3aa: CSVSRQGKVNYGYTF

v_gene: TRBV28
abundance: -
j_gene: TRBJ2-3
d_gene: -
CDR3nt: TGTGCCAGCAGTCCCCGGGGCACAGATACGCAGTATTTT
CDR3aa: CASSPRGTDTQYF

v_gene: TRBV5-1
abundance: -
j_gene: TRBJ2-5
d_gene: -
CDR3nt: TGCGCCAGCAGCGCGGGCGGGTTTGAGACCCAGTACTTC
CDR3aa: CASSAGGFETQYF

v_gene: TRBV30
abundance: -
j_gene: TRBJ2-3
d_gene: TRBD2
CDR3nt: TGTGCCTGGAGAGGCCCCAGACTTAGCGGGGGGGCAGATACGCAGTATTTT
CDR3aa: CAWRGPRLSGGADTQYF

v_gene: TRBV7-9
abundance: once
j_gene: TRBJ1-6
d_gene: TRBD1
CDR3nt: TGTGCCAGCAGCCCCCCGGGACAGCCGTTAGCCAATTCACCCCTCCACTTT
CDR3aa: CASSPPGQPLANSPLHF

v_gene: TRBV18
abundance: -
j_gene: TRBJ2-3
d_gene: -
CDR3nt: TGTGCCAGCTCACCGGTTCCAGGGGCGGATACGCAGTATTTT
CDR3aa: CASSPVPGADTQYF

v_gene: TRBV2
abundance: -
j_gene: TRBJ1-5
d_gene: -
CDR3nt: TGTGCCAGCAGTGAAGACAAGGGGGGCCAGCCCCAGCATTTT
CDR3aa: CASSEDKGGQPQHF

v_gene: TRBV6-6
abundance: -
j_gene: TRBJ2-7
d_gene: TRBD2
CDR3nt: TGTGCCAGCAGTTACGAGGCGGGGGGTGGGGAGCAGTACTTC
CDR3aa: CASSYEAGGGEQYF

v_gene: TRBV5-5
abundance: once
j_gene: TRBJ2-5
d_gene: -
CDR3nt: TGTGCCAGCAGCAAATACGAAGAGACCCAGTACTTC
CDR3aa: CASSKYEETQYF

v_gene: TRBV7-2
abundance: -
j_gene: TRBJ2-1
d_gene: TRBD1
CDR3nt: TGTGCCAGCAGCTTCTTCTGGGACAGGGGGGGATATGAGCAGTTCTTC
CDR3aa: CASSFFWDRGGYEQFF

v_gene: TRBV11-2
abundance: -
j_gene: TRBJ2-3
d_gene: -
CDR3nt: TGTGCCAGTCGGAGATACACAGATACGCAGTATTTT
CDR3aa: CASRRYTDTQYF

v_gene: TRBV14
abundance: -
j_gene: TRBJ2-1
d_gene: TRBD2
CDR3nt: TGTGCCAGCAGCAAATCTCCCCCTCTACGTAGCGGGGGGGCTGATGAGCAGTTCTTC
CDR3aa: CASSKSPPLRSGGADEQFF

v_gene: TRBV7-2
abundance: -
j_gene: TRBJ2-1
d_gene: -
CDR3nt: TGTGCCAGCAGCTTAAGTCCGGGGGACGAGCAGTTCTTC
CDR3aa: CASSLSPGDEQFF

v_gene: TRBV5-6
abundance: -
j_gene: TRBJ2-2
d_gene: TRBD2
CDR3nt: TGTGCCAGCAGCTACATTAGCGGGGGAGGGACCGGGGAGCTGTTTTTT
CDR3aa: CASSYISGGGTGELFF

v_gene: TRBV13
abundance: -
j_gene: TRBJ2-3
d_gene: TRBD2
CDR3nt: TGTGCCAGCAGCTGGGGACTAGCGGGGGGGCCGCGGGATACGCAGTATTTT
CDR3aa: CASSWGLAGGPRDTQYF

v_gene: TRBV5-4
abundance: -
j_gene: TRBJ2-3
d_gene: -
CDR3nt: TGTGCCAGCAGCTTGGGCGGGTCGACAGATACGCAGTATTTT
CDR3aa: CASSLGGSTDTQYF

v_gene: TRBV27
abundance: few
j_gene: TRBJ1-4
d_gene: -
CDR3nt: TGTGCCAGCAGTAGGGGTCTTAATGAAAAACTGTTTTTT
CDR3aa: CASSRGLNEKLFF

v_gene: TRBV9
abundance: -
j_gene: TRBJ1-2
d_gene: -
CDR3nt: TGTGCCAGCAGCCCAGCCCAGGGCGACTATGGCTACACCTTC
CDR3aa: CASSPAQGDYGYTF